This TCR beta chain came from a study of cytomegalovirus exposure and HLA in healthy donors. Study-wide points: The study reported that TCR beta sequences accurately predicted HLA-A and HLA-B alleles in most subjects.

The PCR ran on 60 Vbeta and 13 Jbeta primers. Produced via immunoSEQ multiplex PCR; TCRdb's table is partial and in-frame only. The sample comprises 100,000 to 150,000 clones, less than 80% of which are singletons, and approximately 2% rests with the top ten. The count of this clone is one. Its cognate antigen is unknown. The germline gives CDR1 SSHAT, CDR2 FNYEAQ (reference sequence). The CDR3 spans 14 residues. The junction had 5 bases not matched to a gene; V was cut back by 5 bases and J by 4 bases. Sequencing was done on a sample of PBMCs. The gene calls are TRBV7-7 and TRBJ2-5, with TRBD2 matching 9 bases. The clonotype was recovered from a female donor in good health and CMV-seropositive. CDR3 DNA: TGTGCCAGCAGCGACGGGACTAGCCGAGAGACCCAGTACTTC. It specifies CASSDGTSRETQYF.